The 29 T cell receptor beta chains given below trace back to one sample, sequenced in a study of response to subunit inactivated influenza vaccine. TCRdb analysed the RT-PCR reads with MiXCR anew, one entry per CDR3 protein. This sample has roughly 500,000 distinct CDR3 sequences, with around a quarter found just once. These data are also associated with another study on T cells expressing NK-cell markers. According to that study: With UMIs, 5'RACE template switching was used to make TCR beta cDNA.

The sequencing used CD4+ T cells sorted from PBMCs, collected approximately 12 days after vaccination. The receptors shown here come from a man aged 50 to 59 who received an inactivated influenza vaccine.

A few counts support this clonotype. V and J are TRBV14 and TRBJ2-1; 9 bases align to TRBD2. This CDR3 region has 16 residues. The V and J ends lost 1 base and 1 base, in that order; junction bases with no gene match: 2. CDR1 is SGHDN, CDR2 FVKESK, per germline. Here the CDR3 reads CASSQGLAASYNEQFF. The CDR3, as DNA: TGTGCCAGCAGCCAAGGACTAGCGGCGTCCTACAATGAGCAGTTCTTC.

J is TRBJ2-7 and V is TRBV20-1; the D gene is possibly TRBD1 (6 bases). This CDR3 comprises 12 residues. The ends were cut back, 6 bases at V and 3 bases at J, with 12 bases in the middle. In germline, CDR1 is DFQATT, CDR2 SNEGSKA (reference sequence). The CDR3 DNA reads as TGCAGTGCCAAGAGGGGGTTCTACGAGCAGTACTTC. It specifies CSAKRGFYEQYF.

This chain links TRBV10-3 with TRBJ2-3; D is possibly TRBD1 (6 bases). Germline assignment: CDR1 ENHRY and CDR2 SYGVKD. V lost 7 bases to trimming and J lost 5 bases, with 10 bases between them. This CDR3 is built from 12 residues. DNA of the CDR3: TGTGCCATCAAGGGGGTTGAAGATACGCAGTATTTT. It specifies CAIKGVEDTQYF.

The J gene is TRBJ1-2, the V gene TRBV7-9; D uncertain. This CDR3 has 16 amino acids. Germline V gene data show CDR1 as SEHNR and CDR2 as FQNEAQ (reference sequence). V was cut by 4 bases and J by 1 base, with 16 bases left in between. CDR3 region: CASSSLSTGRNYGYTF. In DNA, the CDR3 is TGTGCCAGCAGCTCCTTATCTACGGGCCGTAACTATGGCTACACCTTC.

This chain connects TRBV12-3 or TRBV12-4 to TRBJ2-2; D is possibly TRBD2 (6 bases). Trimming removed 3 bases at V and 0 bases at J, with 14 bases between. This CDR3 spans 17 amino acids. CDR3 loop: CASSLGGLNANTGELFF. CDR3 sequence (DNA): TGTGCCAGCAGTTTGGGAGGTCTGAACGCGAACACCGGGGAGCTGTTTTTT.

CDR3 in amino acids: CSATTRSSYNSPLHF. CDR3 nucleotide sequence: TGCAGTGCTACTACACGGAGCTCCTATAATTCACCCCTCCACTTT. This chain uses TRBV20-1 with TRBJ1-6, with unresolved D. The V end was cut by 4 bases, the J end by 0 bases, with 10 bases between. The CDR3 extends over 15 amino acids. Germline-derived CDR1 and CDR2 are DFQATT and SNEGSKA (reference sequence).

This clonotype was counted a few times. This rearrangement joins TRBV3-1 to TRBJ1-1; D unclear. Germline V CDR1 and CDR2: LGHDT, YNNKEL (reference sequence). CDR3 length: 15 amino acids. V was shortened by 1 base and J by 2 bases, with 11 bases between the two germline ends. Here the CDR3 DNA reads TGTGCCAGCAGCCAAGGTCAAGCTGCCAACACTGAAGCTTTCTTT. Translated, it gives CASSQGQAANTEAFF.

This clonotype was counted a few times. The chain joins TRBV6-1 to TRBJ2-1; 7 nucleotides agree with TRBD1. The V segment lost 7 bases and the J segment 6 bases; nucleotides outside the gene matches: 6. Germline V gene sequence: CDR1 MNHNS, CDR2 SASEGT. CDR3 length: 13 amino acids. For the CDR3, the DNA is TGTGCCAGCAAGATGGGACAGTTCAATGAGCAGTTCTTC. Its protein product is CASKMGQFNEQFF.

V and J are TRBV12-3 or TRBV12-4 and TRBJ2-7; possible D gene TRBD1, 6 bases. Deletions cut 5 bases from V and 2 bases from J, with 16 bases between. CDR3 length: 15 residues. CDR3 region: CASSTVTGSPYEQYF. DNA for the CDR3: TGTGCCAGCAGTACAGTTACAGGGTCCCCCTACGAGCAGTACTTC.

The rearrangement joins TRBV7-2 to TRBJ2-7; tentatively, D is TRBD1 (6 bases). CDR3 length: 14 amino acids. Germline CDR1 SGHTA, CDR2 FQGNSA. Trimming stripped 0 bases from V and 3 bases from J, with 9 bases between. The chain's CDR3 is CASSLARDNYEQYF. The DNA for the CDR3 is TGTGCCAGCAGCTTAGCCCGGGACAACTACGAGCAGTACTTC.

This chain uses TRBV5-1 with TRBJ1-1; D gene unclear. CDR1 and CDR2 from the germline V gene are SGHRS and YFSETQ. With 4 bases removed from V and 6 bases from J, the gap between germline ends came to 13 bases. The CDR3 covers 13 residues. CDR3 protein: CASSLLTGAEAFF. The CDR3 bases are TGCGCCAGCAGCCTATTAACGGGTGCTGAAGCTTTCTTT.

J is TRBJ2-2 and V is TRBV28, with 8 bases identical to TRBD2. Germline V gene sequence: CDR1 MDHEN, CDR2 SYDVKM. V was pared by 5 bases and J by 6 bases, with 17 bases of the junction left unmatched. The CDR3 covers 18 residues. The CDR3: CASSPGTERELVSGELFF. CDR3 in DNA: TGTGCCAGCAGTCCAGGTACTGAGCGGGAGCTGGTCTCCGGGGAGCTGTTTTTT.

The chain joins TRBV6-5 to TRBJ2-7; 8 positions match TRBD2. Germline lookup yields CDR1 MNHEY and CDR2 SVGAGI. CDR3 size: 15 residues. V was clipped by 0 bases and J by 0 bases; unmatched bases: 1. In DNA form, the CDR3 reads TGTGCCAGCAGTTACTCCGGGGGGGACTCCTACGAGCAGTACTTC. Translated, it gives CASSYSGGDSYEQYF.

The rearrangement links TRBV11-1 to TRBJ2-5; tentative D call: TRBD2 (6 bases). The germline V gene encodes CDR1 SGHAT and CDR2 FQDESV (reference sequence). Between the trimmed V and J ends, which lost 2 bases and 5 bases, there was a span of 33 bases. This CDR3 comprises 21 residues. The CDR3 nucleotides are TGTGCCAGCAGCTTAACCAGCCCAAAAATGGGGGGACCCCCCTCGGGGGAGACCCAGTACTTC. Encoded protein: CASSLTSPKMGGPPSGETQYF.

This clonotype was recorded a few times. This chain connects TRBV20-1 to TRBJ2-2; D call uncertain. V shed 1 base and J shed 6 bases, with 6 bases lying between them. Germline V gene lookup returns CDR1 DFQATT and CDR2 SNEGSKA (reference sequence). The CDR3 contains 12 residues. For the CDR3, the DNA is TGCAGTGCTAGAGGGGCCCCCGGGGAGCTGTTTTTT. Protein product: CSARGAPGELFF.

The chain couples TRBV7-9 to TRBJ2-4, with a weak D call TRBD1 (6 bases). V was trimmed by 5 bases and J by 2 bases, leaving 10 bases between them. This CDR3 is built from 14 residues. Germline V gene data show CDR1 as SEHNR and CDR2 as FQNEAQ (reference sequence). The CDR3 bases are TGTGCCAGCAGCAATGACAGGACCAAAAACATTCAGTACTTC. This translates into CASSNDRTKNIQYF.

This clonotype has more than one count but fewer than ten. The chain employs TRBV20-1 and TRBJ2-7; maybe TRBD1 (5 bases). Germline CDR1 reads DFQATT; CDR2 reads SNEGSKA (reference sequence). The CDR3 is 12 amino acids. V was cut by 5 bases and J by 3 bases, with 11 bases left in between. DNA of the CDR3: TGCAGTGCTCAAGGGGCTAGCTACGAGCAGTACTTC. Amino acids: CSAQGASYEQYF.

This clonotype was picked up a small number of times. The rearrangement joins TRBV30 to TRBJ2-7; unclear D gene. This CDR3 is 15 amino acids long. From germline, CDR1 is GTSNPN and CDR2 SVGIG (reference sequence). V lost 0 bases to trimming and J lost 6 bases, with 18 bases between them. The CDR3 is CAWSVTPAGAGEQYF. CDR3 DNA: TGTGCCTGGAGTGTAACGCCAGCTGGAGCCGGCGAGCAGTACTTC. Supplemented by reference TRBV30 and TRBJ2-7, the full variable domain reads SQTIHQWPATLVQPVGSPLSLECTVEGTSNPNLYWYRQAAGRGLQLLFYSVGIGQISSEVPQNLSASRPQDRQFILSSKKLLLSDSGFYLCAWSVTPAGAGEQYFGPGTRLTVT.

This clonotype has a handful of counts. The chain joins TRBV3-1 to TRBJ2-5; TRBD2 matches at 10 bases. Germline CDR1 and CDR2: LGHDT and YNNKEL (reference sequence). Unmatched junction bases numbered 4, after V lost 5 bases and J lost 4 bases. The CDR3 extends over 14 amino acids. CDR3 in amino acids: CASSYRTSGETQYF. In DNA form, the CDR3 reads TGTGCCAGCAGCTACCGGACTAGCGGAGAGACCCAGTACTTC.

The V gene is TRBV5-6, the J gene TRBJ1-6; D perhaps matches TRBD1 (6 bases). Germline V gene data show CDR1 as SGHDT and CDR2 as YYEEEE. This CDR3 has 14 amino acids. Trimming removed 3 bases from V and 7 bases from J, with 11 bases in between. As DNA, the CDR3 is TGTGCCAGCAGCTCCACAGGGACGAATTCACCCCTCCACTTT. Encoded protein: CASSSTGTNSPLHF. The entire variable domain, with the rest obtained from reference TRBV5-6 and TRBJ1-6, is as follows: DAGVTQSPTHLIKTRGQQVTLRCSPKSGHDTVSWYQQALGQGPQFIFQYYEEEERQRGNFPDRFSGHQFPNYSSELNVNALLLGDSALYLCASSSTGTNSPLHFGNGTRLTVT.

The genes are TRBV4-1 and TRBJ2-3, with 10 bases aligning to TRBD2. This CDR3 region has 16 residues. Trimming took 2 bases from V and 2 from J; bases not matched to a gene: 4. The germline V gene encodes CDR1 MGHRA and CDR2 YSYEKL. CDR3 residues: CASSQIAGGTTDTQYF. The CDR3, as DNA: TGCGCCAGCAGCCAAATAGCGGGGGGTACCACAGATACGCAGTATTTT.

The chain employs TRBV4-3 and TRBJ2-5; 8 bases align to TRBD1. Germline V gene sequence: CDR1 LGHNA, CDR2 YSLEER. CDR3 size: 16 residues. V shed 1 base, J shed 2 bases, and the junction held 6 bases outside the gene matches. CDR3 protein: CASSQGTGFGQETQYF. As DNA, the CDR3 is TGCGCCAGCAGCCAAGGGACAGGGTTCGGGCAAGAGACCCAGTACTTC.

V usage is TRBV7-3 and J usage is TRBJ2-1; tentative D call: TRBD2 (5 bases). Trimming pared 4 bases from V and 5 bases from J, leaving 9 bases between. The CDR3 length is 13 residues. Germline lookup yields CDR1 SGHTA and CDR2 FQGTGA. The CDR3 bases are TGTGCCAGCAGCTCCCAGAGGGACAATGAGCAGTTCTTC. Translated: CASSSQRDNEQFF.

CDR3 residues: CASSFRVGDEQYF. The CDR3 bases are TGTGCCAGCAGCTTCAGGGTCGGGGACGAGCAGTACTTC. This chain links TRBV4-2 with TRBJ2-7, with D perhaps given as TRBD1 or TRBD2 (5 bases each). Germline V gene data show CDR1 as LGHNA and CDR2 as YNFKEQ. V dropped 5 bases and J dropped 5 bases, with 13 bases sitting between them. The CDR3 loop spans 13 amino acids.

J is TRBJ2-5 and V is TRBV6-2 or TRBV6-3; D gene unclear. The CDR3 is 12 amino acids. V was clipped by 7 bases and J by 2 bases, with 8 bases between them. Germline V lookup: CDR1 MNHEY, CDR2 SVGEGT. CDR3 nucleotides: TGTGCCAGCAACACAAGACAAGAGACCCAGTACTTC. This codes for CASNTRQETQYF.

V usage is TRBV5-6 and J usage is TRBJ2-2, with 12 bases lining up with TRBD1. Trimming took 3 bases from V and 5 from J; bases not matched to a gene: 2. This CDR3 spans 15 amino acids. The germline gives CDR1 SGHDT, CDR2 YYEEEE. The CDR3 DNA reads as TGTGCCAGCAGCTGGGGACAGGGGGCTACCGGGGAGCTGTTTTTT. As protein: CASSWGQGATGELFF.

The chain carries TRBV19 and TRBJ2-5; no firm D call. Per germline, CDR1 LNHDA and CDR2 SQIVND (reference sequence). V was trimmed by 1 base and J by 2 bases, leaving 5 bases between them. This CDR3 comprises 13 residues. The CDR3 DNA reads as TGTGCCAGTAGTATAGGTTTACAAGAGACCCAGTACTTC. Its translation is CASSIGLQETQYF.

This clonotype was seen a handful of times. This chain uses TRBV12-3 or TRBV12-4 with TRBJ2-2, with a tentative D call TRBD1 (6 bases). The CDR3 loop spans 16 amino acids. Between the trimmed V and J ends, which lost 6 bases and 6 bases, there was a span of 20 bases. The CDR3 loop reads CASRTGSGELPGELFF. CDR3 in DNA: TGTGCCAGCAGAACGGGGTCAGGGGAACTCCCCGGGGAGCTGTTTTTT.

This clonotype was detected only a few times. The V call is TRBV20-1, the J call TRBJ2-1, with 9 bases identical to TRBD2. CDR3 length: 14 amino acids. J gave up 7 bases and V 2 bases, and 6 bases lay outside the gene matches. Germline V gives CDR1 DFQATT, CDR2 SNEGSKA (reference sequence). The CDR3 nucleotides read TGCAGTGCTAGAAACGCGGGGGGGCCGAATGAGCAGTTCTTC. Translated: CSARNAGGPNEQFF.